Listed here are 4 T cell receptor beta chains from one sample, sequenced in a study of T cells in Graves' hyperthyroidism and ophthalmopathy (dated by TCRdb to the late 2010s). Library preparation used multiplex PCR. These reads were obtained on an Illumina HiSeq 2000. The TCR beta CDR3 regions were amplified from RNA transcripts. For the first round of RT-PCR on the TCR CDR3, the HTBI primer set was used together with the Qiagen OneStep RT-PCR kit. Through fastp at Q25 and MiXCR, TCRdb rebuilt clones from the public reads, retaining in-frame beta chains. All rows with the same CDR3 protein become a single entry with the most common DNA and genes. The sample yields hundreds of thousands of distinct CDR3 sequences; more than 11% were counted once. The ten largest clones represent around 5.4% of the sample. The sequencing sample was made of blood. Receptors were obtained from a woman aged 25 to 45 with Graves' hyperthyroidism that later progressed to Graves' ophthalmopathy.

This clonotype was seen ten or more times. The chain carries TRBV30 and TRBJ2-7; 10 positions agree with TRBD1. The CDR3 has 16 residues. CDR1 and CDR2 from the germline V gene are GTSNPN and SVGIG (reference sequence). The V and J ends lost 2 bases and 3 bases, in that order; junction bases with no gene match: 10. For the CDR3, the DNA is TGTGCCTGGAGTACTCCTGGGAGGACAGGGGGCTACGAGCAGTACTTC. This encodes CAWSTPGRTGGYEQYF.

This clonotype was counted at least ten times. The rearrangement uses TRBV28 and TRBJ2-7, with TRBD2 identical over 8 bases. V lost 4 bases and J lost 4; bases outside the gene matches: 12. Germline V gene lookup returns CDR1 MDHEN and CDR2 SYDVKM. CDR3 size: 16 residues. CDR3 amino acids: CASSSLTSGTYYEQYF. The CDR3 DNA is TGTGCCAGCAGTTCCCTAACTAGCGGAACTTATTACGAGCAGTACTTC. Supplemented by reference TRBV28 and TRBJ2-7, the full variable domain reads DVKVTQSSRYLVKRTGEKVFLECVQDMDHENMFWYRQDPGLGLRLIYFSYDVKMKEKGDIPEGYSVSREKKERFSLILESASTNQTSMYLCASSSLTSGTYYEQYFGPGTRLTVT.

The table lists this clonotype with a few counts. The chain carries TRBV20-1 and TRBJ2-7, with 8 nucleotides matching TRBD2. CDR3 size: 16 residues. Looked up from germline, CDR1 is DFQATT and CDR2 is SNEGSKA (reference sequence). The V and J ends lost 6 bases and 0 bases, in that order; junction bases with no gene match: 13. The CDR3 protein is CSARDLAGRSSYEQYF. The CDR3, as DNA: TGCAGTGCCCGTGACTTAGCGGGACGAAGCTCCTACGAGCAGTACTTC.

V is TRBV3-1 and J is TRBJ2-3; D gene uncertain. The CDR3 loop spans 11 amino acids. Germline values: CDR1 LGHDT, CDR2 YNNKEL (reference sequence). With 9 bases removed from V and 9 bases from J, the gap between germline ends came to 13 bases. CDR3 protein: CARLADGTQYF. CDR3 sequence (DNA): TGTGCCAGATTGGCTGATGGAACGCAGTATTTT.